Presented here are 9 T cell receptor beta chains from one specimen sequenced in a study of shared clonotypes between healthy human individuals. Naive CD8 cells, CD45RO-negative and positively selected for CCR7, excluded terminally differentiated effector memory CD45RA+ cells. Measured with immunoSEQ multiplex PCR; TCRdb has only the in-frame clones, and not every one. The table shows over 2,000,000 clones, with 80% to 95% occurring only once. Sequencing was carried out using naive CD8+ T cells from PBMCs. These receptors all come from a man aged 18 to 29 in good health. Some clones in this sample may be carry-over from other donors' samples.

This chain's CDR3 is CASSELAGVSYEQYF. For the CDR3, the DNA is TGTGCCAGCAGCGAACTAGCGGGAGTATCCTACGAGCAGTACTTC. The V gene is TRBV9, the J gene TRBJ2-7; the match to TRBD2 covers 11 bases. The CDR3 contains 15 residues. Losses at the gene ends were 3 bases for V and 1 base for J; bases not matched to a gene: 3. From germline, CDR1 is SGDLS and CDR2 YYNGEE.

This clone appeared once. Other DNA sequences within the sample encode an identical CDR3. This CDR3 reads CASSVGGGTNEKLFF. CDR3 DNA: TGTGCCAGCAGCGTAGGAGGGGGAACTAATGAAAAACTGTTTTTT. The chain combines TRBV9 with TRBJ1-4; maybe TRBD1 (6 bases). CDR1 SGDLS and CDR2 YYNGEE come from the germline V gene. V was trimmed by 0 bases and J by 1 base, leaving 7 bases between them. The CDR3 runs 15 residues.

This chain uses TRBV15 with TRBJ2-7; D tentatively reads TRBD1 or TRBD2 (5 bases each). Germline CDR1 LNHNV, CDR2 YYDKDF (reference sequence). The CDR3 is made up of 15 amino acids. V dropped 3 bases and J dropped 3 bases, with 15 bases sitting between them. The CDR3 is CATSRPGTAYYEQYF. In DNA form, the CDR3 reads TGTGCCACCAGCAGGCCCGGGACCGCGTACTACGAGCAGTACTTC.

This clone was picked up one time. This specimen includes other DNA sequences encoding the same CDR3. CDR3 in DNA: TGTGCCAGCAGTACCGGGAACTACGAGCAGTACTTC. It yields the protein CASSTGNYEQYF. V usage is TRBV28 and J usage is TRBJ2-7; possible D gene TRBD2, 5 bases. Germline-derived CDR1 and CDR2 are MDHEN and SYDVKM. The CDR3 runs to 12 residues. Trimming removed 5 bases from V and 3 bases from J, with 8 bases in between.

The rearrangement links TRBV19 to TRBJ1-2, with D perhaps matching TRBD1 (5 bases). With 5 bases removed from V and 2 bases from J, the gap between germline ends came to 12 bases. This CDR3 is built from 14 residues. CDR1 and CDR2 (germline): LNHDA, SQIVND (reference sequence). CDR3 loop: CASSAGTRNYGYTF. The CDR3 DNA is TGTGCCAGTAGTGCAGGGACCCGGAACTATGGCTACACCTTC.

The CDR3 here is CASSLRLATEQFF. The DNA for the CDR3 is TGTGCCAGCAGTTTAAGGCTAGCAACTGAGCAGTTCTTC. This chain joins TRBV27 and TRBJ2-1, with D possibly matching TRBD2 (5 bases). The germline V gene encodes CDR1 MNHEY and CDR2 SMNVEV (reference sequence). This CDR3 has 13 residues. The germline V and J ends were trimmed by 2 bases and 9 bases, with 11 bases remaining between them.

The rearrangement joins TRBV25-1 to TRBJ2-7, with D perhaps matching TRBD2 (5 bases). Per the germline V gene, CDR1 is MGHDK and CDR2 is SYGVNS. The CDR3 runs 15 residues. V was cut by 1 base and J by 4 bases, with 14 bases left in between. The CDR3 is CASSEWIGGVYEQYF. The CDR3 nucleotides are TGTGCCAGCAGTGAATGGATCGGAGGAGTTTACGAGCAGTACTTC.

CDR3 nucleotide sequence: TGTGCCAGCAGTACCTGGGACAGGGGACGGACTGAAGCTTTCTTT. Translating gives CASSTWDRGRTEAFF. This chain uses TRBV6-5 with TRBJ1-1; 10 positions match TRBD1. The CDR3 has 15 residues. V lost 5 bases to trimming and J lost 5 bases; unmatched junction nucleotides: 8. The germline V gene encodes CDR1 MNHEY and CDR2 SVGAGI.

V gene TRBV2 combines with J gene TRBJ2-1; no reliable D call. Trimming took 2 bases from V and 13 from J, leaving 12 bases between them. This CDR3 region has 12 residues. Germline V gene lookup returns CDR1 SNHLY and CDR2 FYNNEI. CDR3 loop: CASSESWERQFF. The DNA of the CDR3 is TGTGCCAGCAGTGAATCTTGGGAACGCCAGTTCTTC.